The 23 T cell receptor beta chains below were found in one sample sequenced in a study of OX40 agonist ivuxolimab in advanced cancers. The library relied on the immunoSEQ multiplex PCR assay. The source is immuneACCESS, and TCRdb retained only in-frame sequences with V and J called. Part of the clones is not carried over; for the studies checked, unresolved V genes explain less than half of this, and the remainder is unexplained. Counted in this sample were 75,000 to 100,000 clones; roughly 85% of them appeared once. Of the sample, about 0.5% is held by the ten largest clones. This specimen consisted of CD4+ or CD8+ T cells sorted from blood, obtained in a trial of the OX40 agonist ivuxolimab. The receptors were gathered from an adult with an advanced solid tumor such as melanoma, head and neck, liver or kidney cancer.

This chain links TRBV15 with TRBJ2-3; 8 nucleotides agree with TRBD2. V shed 6 bases and J 4 bases; nucleotides not matched to a gene: 9. There are 15 residues in the CDR3. The germline gives CDR1 LNHNV, CDR2 YYDKDF (reference sequence). CDR3 nucleotides: TGTGCCACCAGTACGGGACTAGGGTTTTCAGATACGCAGTATTTT. It yields the protein CATSTGLGFSDTQYF.

The chain links TRBV6-1 to TRBJ2-5; D unclear. This CDR3 comprises 14 residues. V dropped 1 base and J dropped 4 bases, with 10 bases sitting between them. CDR1 and CDR2 from the germline V gene are MNHNS and SASEGT. In DNA form, the CDR3 reads TGTGCCAGCAGTGAAGGGGTAGGTCCAGAGACCCAGTACTTC. It encodes CASSEGVGPETQYF.

The chain recombines TRBV5-4 with TRBJ2-5; a weak D match, TRBD1 (7 bases). Trimming took 5 bases from V and 5 from J, leaving 19 bases between them. The CDR3 loop spans 15 amino acids. CDR1 is SGHNT and CDR2 is YYREEE in the germline V gene (reference sequence). CDR3 in DNA: TGTGCCAGCAGATTCCAGGGGGGTATGCCGGAGACCCAGTACTTC. It is translated as CASRFQGGMPETQYF.

This clone was recorded only once. This CDR3 is CASSLGGAGGDHGYTF. For the CDR3, the DNA is TGTGCCAGCAGTTTAGGTGGGGCGGGGGGAGATCATGGCTACACCTTC. The chain uses TRBV28 and TRBJ1-2; D might be TRBD1 (5 bases). The CDR3 extends over 16 amino acids. Trimming removed 2 bases from V and 6 bases from J, with 19 bases in between. Per the germline V gene, CDR1 is MDHEN and CDR2 is SYDVKM.

The chain joins TRBV6-1 to TRBJ2-7; D unresolved. Germline loops: CDR1 MNHNS, CDR2 SASEGT. Trimming left V 5 bases short and J 3 bases short, with 5 bases between. This CDR3 has 11 amino acids. CDR3: CASSNHYEQYF. CDR3 in DNA: TGTGCCAGCAGTAATCACTACGAGCAGTACTTC.

A note on this clone: The sample contains more than one DNA sequence encoding this CDR3. This sequence joins TRBV18 and TRBJ1-1, with a possible D match to TRBD1 (5 bases). The CDR3 is 13 amino acids. Germline CDR1 KGHSH, CDR2 LQKENI. Trimming removed 3 bases from V and 1 base from J, with 6 bases in between. The CDR3: CASSPQGNTEAFF. CDR3 DNA sequence: TGTGCCAGCTCACCTCAGGGGAACACTGAAGCTTTCTTT.

The chain combines TRBV6-5 with TRBJ1-3; no definite D call. The germline V gene has CDR1 MNHEY and CDR2 SVGAGI. The CDR3 is 14 amino acids. Trimming pared 6 bases from V and 0 bases from J, leaving 9 bases between. CDR3 sequence: CASSRTVSGNTIYF. In DNA, the CDR3 is TGTGCCAGCAGCCGGACTGTCTCTGGAAACACCATATATTTT.

The chain couples TRBV7-9 to TRBJ1-4, with 8 bases fitting TRBD1. Trimming removed 4 bases from V and 3 bases from J; junction bases left unmatched: 16. CDR3 length: 19 amino acids. The germline V gene encodes CDR1 SEHNR and CDR2 FQNEAQ (reference sequence). CDR3 loop: CASSSPRDRQRGANEKLFF. CDR3 bases: TGTGCCAGCAGCTCCCCCCGGGACAGGCAACGGGGGGCTAATGAAAAACTGTTTTTT.

The V call is TRBV5-1, the J call TRBJ2-1, with a weak D call TRBD2 (6 bases). V shed 4 bases and J shed 4 bases, with 15 bases lying between them. The germline V gene has CDR1 SGHRS and CDR2 YFSETQ. CDR3 length: 15 residues. Here the CDR3 reads CASSPTSGGYNEQFF. The CDR3 coding sequence is TGCGCCAGCAGCCCGACTAGTGGGGGTTACAATGAGCAGTTCTTC.

This clone occurred once. The chain joins TRBV6-5 to TRBJ2-1; D is possibly TRBD1 (5 bases). Germline lookup yields CDR1 MNHEY and CDR2 SVGAGI. V was clipped by 6 bases and J by 4 bases, with 16 bases between them. This CDR3 has 15 amino acids. CDR3 nucleotide sequence: TGTGCCAGCAGGGGGCGGCTAGTGGGGTACAATGAGCAGTTCTTC. Amino acids: CASRGRLVGYNEQFF.

The V gene is TRBV28, the J gene TRBJ1-5, with D maybe TRBD1 (5 bases). The CDR3 has 15 amino acids. Germline CDR1 reads MDHEN; CDR2 reads SYDVKM. V lost 6 bases and J 1 base, leaving 13 bases between the germline ends. The CDR3 DNA follows: TGTGCCAGCAGAATTGGGGGTGGGAGCAATCAGCCCCAGCATTTT. Its translation: CASRIGGGSNQPQHF.

The table lists this clone with a count of one. This chain connects TRBV6-5 to TRBJ2-3; D is ambiguous. Trimming removed 7 bases at V and 4 bases at J, with 15 bases between. Germline CDR1 MNHEY, CDR2 SVGAGI. The CDR3 extends over 14 amino acids. Here the CDR3 reads CASTSGWGPDTQYF. DNA for the CDR3: TGTGCCAGCACCAGTGGGTGGGGTCCAGATACGCAGTATTTT.

The chain joins TRBV5-5 to TRBJ1-4; no firm D call. V was pared by 4 bases and J by 8 bases, with 9 bases between. This CDR3 contains 12 residues. Germline V gene data show CDR1 as SGHKS and CDR2 as YYEKEE (reference sequence). In DNA, the CDR3 is TGTGCCAGCAGCCGGGAGTTCGAAAAACTGTTTTTT. Translated, it gives CASSREFEKLFF.

The genes are TRBV5-6 and TRBJ1-6, with D uncertain. Germline lookup yields CDR1 SGHDT and CDR2 YYEEEE. This CDR3 comprises 15 residues. The V end lost 4 bases, the J end lost 9 bases, and 17 bases lay between the germline ends. CDR3 amino acids: CASSVGLSGGSPLHF. For the CDR3, the DNA is TGTGCCAGCAGCGTAGGACTTTCGGGAGGTTCACCCCTCCACTTT.

Comments on this clone: Since no conserved phenylalanine or tryptophan closes the CDR3, a read error is the likely cause. The V and J genes are TRBV2 and TRBJ1-6, with 9 bases fitting TRBD1. The CDR3 sequence is 14 residues long. Trimming removed 8 bases from V and 8 bases from J; junction bases left unmatched: 7. CDR1 SNHLY and CDR2 FYNNEI come from the germline V gene. CDR3 in DNA: TGTGCCAGCCTAAGCGGACAGGGGTATTCACCCCTCCACCTT. Protein sequence: CASLSGQGYSPLHL.

The CDR3 coding sequence is TGTGCCAGCAGCCCCACGGGCAACGGACTTACTTACGAGCAGTACTTC. Translated, it gives CASSPTGNGLTYEQYF. V usage is TRBV5-7 and J usage is TRBJ2-7; the D gene is possibly TRBD2 (5 bases). TRBV5-7 is an ORF, with its function uncertain. The CDR3 is made up of 16 amino acids. Trimming removed 4 bases from V and 4 bases from J, with 21 bases in between.

V and J are TRBV5-4 and TRBJ1-4; D gene uncertain. The V end lost 4 bases, the J end lost 0 bases, and 13 bases lay between the germline ends. Germline V gene sequence: CDR1 SGHNT, CDR2 YYREEE (reference sequence). CDR3 size: 16 residues. As DNA, the CDR3 is TGTGCCAGCAGCAACGATTACAGCGCAACTAATGAAAAACTGTTTTTT. This gives the protein CASSNDYSATNEKLFF. Full variable domain (rest looked up from reference TRBV5-4 and TRBJ1-4): ETGVTQSPTHLIKTRGQQVTLRCSSQSGHNTVSWYQQALGQGPQFIFQYYREEENGRGNFPPRFSGLQFPNYSSELNVNALELDDSALYLCASSNDYSATNEKLFFGSGTQLSVL.

Comment on this clone: The germline gene is not matched at one end of the junction; a read error may be the cause. This CDR3 is CAITDGTFF. CDR3 bases: TGTGCCATTACTGACGGGACGTTTTTT. The chain combines TRBV6-4 with TRBJ1-5, with D maybe TRBD1 (5 bases). Germline V gives CDR1 MRHNA, CDR2 SNTAGT. This CDR3 has 9 amino acids.

The chain carries TRBV5-5 and TRBJ1-1; D is uncertain. The V gene's germline CDR1 is SGHKS and CDR2 YYEKEE (reference sequence). V was trimmed by 4 bases and J by 4 bases, leaving 11 bases between them. This CDR3 has 13 residues. CDR3 in DNA: TGTGCCAGCAGCAAGCCGGGTAGCACTGAAGCTTTCTTT. Protein: CASSKPGSTEAFF.

This clone was seen once. J is TRBJ2-1 and V is TRBV10-3, with 8 bases fitting TRBD2. The germline V gene encodes CDR1 ENHRY and CDR2 SYGVKD. With 6 bases clipped from V and 3 bases from J, the junction kept 13 bases outside the gene matches. The CDR3 is made up of 17 amino acids. CDR3 region: CAIRGGTSGVYYNEQFF. The CDR3 coding sequence is TGTGCCATCAGGGGGGGGACTAGTGGGGTTTACTACAATGAGCAGTTCTTC.

The chain links TRBV9 to TRBJ1-4; D gene ambiguous. The CDR3 extends over 15 amino acids. Trimming cost V 0 bases and J 2 bases, with 8 bases left between them. Germline-derived CDR1 and CDR2 are SGDLS and YYNGEE. CDR3 sequence reads: CASSVDGVTNEKLFF. CDR3 DNA: TGTGCCAGCAGCGTAGATGGGGTGACTAATGAAAAACTGTTTTTT.

The chain combines TRBV4-3 with TRBJ1-6; D unresolved. CDR3 length equals 15 residues. Trimming took off 0 bases at V and 8 bases at J, with 11 bases between the two ends. Germline-derived CDR1 and CDR2 are LGHNA and YSLEER. DNA of the CDR3: TGCGCCAGCAGCCAAGAAATAGGGAGGGATTCACCCCTCCACTTT. Encoded protein: CASSQEIGRDSPLHF.

The rearrangement uses TRBV5-5 and TRBJ2-5; D is uncertain. Germline loops: CDR1 SGHKS, CDR2 YYEKEE (reference sequence). V lost 0 bases, J lost 3 bases, and 0 bases lay in between. The CDR3 consists of 11 residues. As DNA, the CDR3 is TGTGCCAGCAGCTTGGAAGAGACCCAGTACTTC. Protein product: CASSLEETQYF.